These 6 T cell receptor beta chains were sequenced from one sample in a study of T cell changes during pregnancy in multiple sclerosis. Assay used: immunoSEQ multiplex PCR; TCRdb lists only in-frame clones, some missing. In the table there are roughly 90,000 clones, approximately 95% of which are singletons. The source material was peripheral blood, sampled in the first trimester of pregnancy. These receptors were obtained from a female donor with multiple sclerosis, enrolled in a pregnancy study.

The V and J genes are TRBV5-1 and TRBJ1-1; 7 bases align to TRBD1. The CDR3 loop spans 15 amino acids. Germline V gene sequence: CDR1 SGHRS, CDR2 YFSETQ. The V gene end was trimmed by 0 bases and the J gene end by 1 base; junction bases not matched to a gene: 3. The CDR3 sequence is CASSLEGTENTEAFF. The CDR3 region has the DNA TGCGCCAGCAGCTTGGAGGGGACAGAGAACACTGAAGCTTTCTTT.

V usage is TRBV13 and J usage is TRBJ2-5; 12 nucleotides match TRBD2. Germline-derived CDR1 and CDR2 are PRHDT and FYEKMQ (reference sequence). The V and J ends lost 5 bases and 5 bases, in that order; junction bases with no gene match: 9. This CDR3 region has 16 residues. Written as DNA, the CDR3 is TGTGCCAGCAGCCACCGTCTAGCGGGGGGGCGTGAGACCCAGTACTTC. Translated: CASSHRLAGGRETQYF.

The chain uses TRBV5-4 and TRBJ1-6, with D hard to call. With 4 bases removed from V and 3 bases from J, the gap between germline ends came to 11 bases. The length of the CDR3 is 15 residues. The germline CDR1 and CDR2 sequences are SGHNT and YYREEE (reference sequence). The chain's CDR3 is CASSPARGYNSPLHF. Here the CDR3 DNA reads TGTGCCAGCAGCCCCGCTCGAGGCTATAATTCACCCCTCCACTTT.

This chain links TRBV4-1 with TRBJ1-2; 8 nucleotides agree with TRBD1. Per the germline V gene, CDR1 is MGHRA and CDR2 is YSYEKL. The CDR3 contains 16 residues. Unmatched junction bases numbered 10, after V lost 4 bases and J lost 3 bases. CDR3 residues: CASSLLTGVGDYGYTF. CDR3 coding DNA: TGCGCCAGCAGCCTTCTGACAGGGGTCGGCGACTATGGCTACACCTTC.

This chain connects TRBV9 to TRBJ2-2; D is perhaps TRBD1 (6 bases). Looked up from germline, CDR1 is SGDLS and CDR2 is YYNGEE. This CDR3 contains 15 residues. Trimming pared 4 bases from V and 1 base from J, leaving 11 bases between. The CDR3 sequence: CASSRGGVNTGELFF. The CDR3 DNA is TGTGCCAGCAGCCGAGGGGGTGTGAACACCGGGGAGCTGTTTTTT.

In its sample, this clone was seen once. This rearrangement joins TRBV7-8 to TRBJ2-1, with 8 bases that match TRBD1. V was clipped by 7 bases and J by 3 bases; unmatched bases: 8. Per germline, CDR1 SGHVS and CDR2 FQNEAQ. This CDR3 has 15 amino acids. The CDR3 DNA follows: TGTGCCAGCACCCCTTGGGGACAGGACTACAATGAGCAGTTCTTC. Translated, it gives CASTPWGQDYNEQFF. The full variable domain, its missing parts supplied by reference TRBV7-8 and TRBJ2-1, is GAGVSQSPRYKVAKRGQDVALRCDPISGHVSLFWYQQALGQGPEFLTYFQNEAQLDKSGLPSDRFFAERPEGSVSTLKIQRTQQEDSAVYLCASTPWGQDYNEQFFGPGTRLTVL.